Listed below are T cell receptor beta chains from one sample, sequenced in a study of blood T cell repertoires in COVID-19. The protocol was immunoSEQ multiplex PCR, while the TCRdb copy is restricted to in-frame clones and leaves out a portion. The sample shows about 70,000 clones, approximately 80% of them seen only once. Material for sequencing was peripheral blood. These TCRs come from a human donor in a cohort sampled during active COVID-19. The CDR3 runs from the conserved cysteine through the conserved F or W. Fields, in order: CDR3 length, V gene, D gene, clone size, J gene, CDR3 protein, CDR3 DNA. D genes are given only for firm matches. Rows give clone size only sometimes, using once, few, many, or a class for an expanded clone.

>13|TRBV25-1|TRBD1|few|TRBJ1-1
CASSNRGRPEAFF
TGTGCCAGCAGTAACAGGGGGCGACCTGAAGCTTTCTTT
>14|TRBV2|TRBD1|few|TRBJ1-5
CASSEVTGVQPQHF
TGTGCCAGCAGTGAAGTAACAGGGGTGCAGCCCCAGCATTTT
>15|TRBV6-5|TRBD1|NA|TRBJ1-2
CASSTTTGGNYGYTF
TGTGCCAGCAGTACGACGACAGGGGGCAACTATGGCTACACCTTC
>16|TRBV25-1|TRBD2|once|TRBJ2-7
CASSERLAGASYEQYF
TGTGCCAGCAGTGAGCGACTAGCGGGAGCGTCCTACGAGCAGTACTTC
>13|TRBV2|TRBD1|NA|TRBJ2-1
CASSAGQTLVSFF
TGTGCCAGCAGTGCGGGACAGACACTAGTCTCGTTCTTC
>12|TRBV11-3|TRBD2|NA|TRBJ2-1
CASSSPGGAQFF
TGTGCCAGCAGCTCGCCGGGAGGTGCGCAGTTCTTC
>15|TRBV5-4|NA|NA|TRBJ2-2
CASSEGQTYTGELFF
TGTGCCAGCAGCGAAGGACAGACCTACACCGGGGAGCTGTTTTTT
>11|TRBV12-3/TRBV12-4|NA|NA|TRBJ2-7
CASRRNYEQYF
TGTGCCAGCAGGCGGAATTACGAGCAGTACTTC
>15|TRBV12-5|TRBD2|NA|TRBJ2-1
CASGLGTSGSDEQFF
TGTGCTAGTGGTTTGGGGACTAGCGGGAGCGATGAGCAGTTCTTC
>15|TRBV19|TRBD1|NA|TRBJ1-5
CASRPSGTGRQPQHF
TGTGCCAGTAGACCAAGCGGGACAGGAAGGCAGCCCCAGCATTTT
>16|TRBV7-4|NA|NA|TRBJ1-2
CASSLPLTEGPYGYTF
TGTGCCAGCAGCTTACCCCTAACGGAGGGGCCTTATGGCTACACCTTC
>13|TRBV20-1|NA|NA|TRBJ1-2
CSASPRKVGGYTF
TGCAGTGCTAGTCCCAGGAAGGTGGGTGGCTACACCTTC
>14|TRBV11-2|TRBD1|NA|TRBJ1-2
CASSPDRGLYGYTF
TGTGCCAGCAGCCCGGACAGGGGCCTCTATGGCTACACCTTC
>16|TRBV4-1|NA|NA|TRBJ1-4
CASSQEKTVSVEKLFF
TGCGCCAGCAGCCAAGAGAAAACAGTGTCCGTGGAAAAACTGTTTTTT
>13|TRBV10-2|TRBD1|once|TRBJ1-1
CASKDRGNTEAFF
TGCGCCAGCAAGGACAGGGGAAACACTGAAGCTTTCTTT
>15|TRBV5-1|NA|NA|TRBJ2-7
CASSLVGGPPDEQYF
TGCGCCAGCAGCTTGGTGGGCGGGCCCCCGGACGAGCAGTACTTC
>11|TRBV28|NA|NA|TRBJ1-2
CASTIYGGYTF
TGTGCCAGCACGATTTACGGGGGCTACACCTTC
>14|TRBV23-1|TRBD2|once|TRBJ2-7
CASSPSGISREQYF
TGCGCCAGCAGTCCTAGCGGGATAAGTAGAGAGCAGTACTTC
>15|TRBV6-1|NA|NA|TRBJ2-7
CASSEVRLPVKGQYF
TGTGCCAGCAGTGAAGTTAGACTACCGGTTAAGGGGCAGTACTTC
>13|TRBV10-2|TRBD1|NA|TRBJ1-2
CASRQGVDYGYTF
TGCGCCAGCAGACAGGGGGTCGACTATGGCTACACCTTC
>14|TRBV9|TRBD1|once|TRBJ1-2
CASSATGGLGGYTF
TGTGCCAGCAGCGCTACAGGGGGCCTCGGTGGCTACACCTTC
>14|TRBV4-1|NA|NA|TRBJ1-3
CASSQDPRGNTIYF
TGCGCCAGCAGCCAAGATCCCAGGGGAAACACCATATATTTT
>15|TRBV5-4|NA|NA|TRBJ1-4
CASSLASGAGEKLFF
TGTGCCAGCAGCTTGGCCAGCGGGGCTGGAGAAAAACTGTTTTTT
>14|TRBV9|NA|NA|TRBJ2-7
CASSVGQTPYEQYF
TGTGCCAGCAGCGTAGGGCAAACCCCCTACGAGCAGTACTTC
>16|TRBV9|TRBD2|NA|TRBJ2-2
CASSVVVAGAGGELFF
TGTGCCAGCAGCGTAGTAGTAGCGGGTGCTGGAGGGGAGCTGTTTTTT
>15|TRBV19|NA|NA|TRBJ2-7
CASSIQTGPTYEQYF
TGTGCCAGTAGTATACAGACAGGCCCGACCTACGAGCAGTACTTC
>15|TRBV19|NA|NA|TRBJ2-7
CASSIAAGPGYEQYF
TGTGCCAGTAGTATAGCTGCGGGACCGGGCTACGAGCAGTACTTC
>14|TRBV7-9|NA|NA|TRBJ2-7
CASEGSGRSGEQYF
TGTGCCAGCGAAGGGTCAGGGAGGTCAGGCGAGCAGTACTTC
>14|TRBV9|TRBD1|NA|TRBJ1-1
CASSRGQGDTEAFF
TGTGCCAGCAGCAGGGGACAGGGAGACACTGAAGCTTTCTTT
>15|TRBV18|NA|NA|TRBJ1-2
CASSPRADLNYGYTF
TGTGCCAGCTCACCACGGGCAGACCTCAACTATGGCTACACCTTC